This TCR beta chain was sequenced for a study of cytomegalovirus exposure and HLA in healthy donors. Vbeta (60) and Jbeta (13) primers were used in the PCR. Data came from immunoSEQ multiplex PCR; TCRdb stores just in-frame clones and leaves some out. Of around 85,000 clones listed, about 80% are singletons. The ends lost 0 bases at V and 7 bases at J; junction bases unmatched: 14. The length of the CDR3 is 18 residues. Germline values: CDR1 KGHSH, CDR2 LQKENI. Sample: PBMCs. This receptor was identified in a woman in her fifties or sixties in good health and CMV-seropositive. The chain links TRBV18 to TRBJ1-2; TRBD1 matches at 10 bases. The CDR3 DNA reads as TGTGCCAGCTCACCACCTAACCTCCGACAGGGGGCGTTAGGTGGCTACACCTTC. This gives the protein CASSPPNLRQGALGGYTF.